Each of the 20 T cell receptor beta chains below was sequenced from the same sample in a study of T cells after yellow fever vaccination. TCRdb re-called the 5' RACE reads through MiXCR, storing one row per CDR3 protein. The table includes 55,000 to 70,000 distinct CDR3 sequences, approximately 7% detected once. This specimen consisted of CD8+ T cells sorted from PBMCs, obtained 35 to 50 days after the first yellow fever vaccination. Receptors originate from a man aged 18-30 years who received the YFV17D yellow fever vaccine.

A few counts support this clonotype. The chain joins TRBV15 to TRBJ2-5; D is undetermined. This CDR3 spans 15 amino acids. Trimming took off 5 bases at V and 4 bases at J, with 17 bases between the two ends. CDR1 and CDR2 (germline): LNHNV, YYDKDF (reference sequence). Here the CDR3 DNA reads TGTGCCACCAGCGCACGTAAGGGTTTGGGAGAGACCCAGTACTTC. As protein: CATSARKGLGETQYF. The full variable domain, in which reference TRBV15 and TRBJ2-5 provide the parts outside the CDR3, is DAMVIQNPRYQVTQFGKPVTLSCSQTLNHNVMYWYQQKSSQAPKLLFHYYDKDFNNEADTPDNFQSRRPNTSFCFLDIRSPGLGDTAMYLCATSARKGLGETQYFGPGTRLLVL.

This clonotype came up many times. The CDR3 nucleotides are TGTGCCAGCAGTTCTGGACAGGGGCCCCGAGAGACCCAGTACTTC. Translating it yields CASSSGQGPRETQYF. The V call is TRBV28, the J call TRBJ2-5; 9 bases are a match to TRBD1. The trim removed 4 bases at V and 4 bases at J, leaving 7 bases unmatched. The CDR3 length is 15 residues. CDR1 is MDHEN, CDR2 SYDVKM, per germline. Variable domain in full (rest from reference TRBV28 and TRBJ2-5): DVKVTQSSRYLVKRTGEKVFLECVQDMDHENMFWYRQDPGLGLRLIYFSYDVKMKEKGDIPEGYSVSREKKERFSLILESASTNQTSMYLCASSSGQGPRETQYFGPGTRLLVL.

This clonotype was seen more than once but under ten times. This sequence joins TRBV12-3 or TRBV12-4 and TRBJ1-1; 9 bases are a match to TRBD1. This CDR3 has 15 amino acids. The trim removed 6 bases at V and 0 bases at J, leaving 5 bases unmatched. The CDR3 is CASRPGTGLNTEAFF. The CDR3 coding sequence is TGTGCCAGCAGACCGGGGACAGGGCTGAACACTGAAGCTTTCTTT.

As concerns this clonotype: A read error may explain this, as a much larger clone is one base away. The chain has TRBV6-2 or TRBV6-3 and TRBJ2-3; 9 nucleotides line up with TRBD2. The length of the CDR3 is 17 residues. Germline V gene data show CDR1 as MNHEY and CDR2 as SVGEGT. The CDR3 DNA sequence: TGTACCAGCAGGTCCCTAGCTATAGCGGGGGGCACAGATACGCAGTATTTT. Residues: CTSRSLAIAGGTDTQYF.

This clonotype was counted only a few times. The rearrangement links TRBV11-2 to TRBJ1-5, with D uncertain. The germline V and J ends were trimmed by 1 base and 5 bases, with 9 bases remaining between them. The germline CDR1 and CDR2 sequences are SGHAT and FQNNGV. The CDR3 has 14 residues. The CDR3 sequence: CASSLGGQDQPQHF. Written as DNA, the CDR3 is TGTGCCAGCAGCTTAGGTGGGCAGGATCAGCCCCAGCATTTT.

This clonotype appeared many times. J is TRBJ2-5 and V is TRBV20-1, with 7 bases aligning to TRBD2. The CDR3 sequence is 13 residues long. The V segment lost 5 bases and the J segment 4 bases; nucleotides outside the gene matches: 7. The germline CDR1 and CDR2 sequences are DFQATT and SNEGSKA (reference sequence). The CDR3 is CSAPRGDPETQYF. The CDR3 DNA is TGCAGTGCTCCCCGGGGGGATCCAGAGACCCAGTACTTC.

This clonotype was detected many times. This sequence joins TRBV15 and TRBJ2-3; TRBD2 agrees at 8 bases. V lost 1 base to trimming and J lost 12 bases; unmatched junction nucleotides: 9. Per the germline V gene, CDR1 is LNHNV and CDR2 is YYDKDF (reference sequence). The CDR3 loop spans 14 amino acids. The CDR3 spells CATSRGAAGAQQYF. CDR3 in DNA: TGTGCCACCAGCAGAGGAGCAGCGGGGGCCCAACAGTATTTT.

This clonotype was counted ten times or more. The rearrangement uses TRBV20-1 and TRBJ2-6; a weak D match, TRBD2 (5 bases). The CDR3 loop spans 16 amino acids. Trimming removed 3 bases at V and 2 bases at J, with 14 bases between. CDR1 DFQATT and CDR2 SNEGSKA come from the germline V gene (reference sequence). DNA for the CDR3: TGCAGTGCTAGTCGGGATGACGCCCCTGGGGCCAACGTCCTGACTTTC. Translating it yields CSASRDDAPGANVLTF.

This clonotype was observed many times. J is TRBJ2-7 and V is TRBV21-1; TRBD1, as called in the table, went unchecked against the DNA. TRBV21-1 is deemed a pseudogene. This CDR3 comprises 13 residues. The CDR3 loop is CASSEPGSYEQYV. The CDR3 nucleotides read TGTGCCAGCAGCGAGCCGGGATCCTACGAGCAGTACGTC.

The sample holds many counts of this clonotype. This rearrangement joins TRBV19 to TRBJ2-2; D perhaps matches TRBD2 (5 bases). The germline CDR1 and CDR2 sequences are LNHDA and SQIVND (reference sequence). V was trimmed by 3 bases and J by 5 bases, leaving 13 bases between them. CDR3 size: 15 residues. The DNA for the CDR3 is TGTGCCAGTAGTATCGGGCTAGCCCCGACCGGGGAGCTGTTTTTT. Residues: CASSIGLAPTGELFF.

This clonotype came up many times. One end of the junction does not line up with germline, which may come from a read error. This rearrangement joins TRBV6-5 to TRBJ2-7, with D possibly TRBD1 on 6 matching bases. Germline CDR1 MNHEY, CDR2 SVGAGI. CDR3 length: 13 residues. CDR3 residues: CASSYSSGAGERF. Written as DNA, the CDR3 is TGTGCCAGCAGTTACTCGTCCGGCGCAGGGGAAAGGTTC.

This clonotype was seen at least ten times. The genes are TRBV4-1 and TRBJ2-2, with D uncertain. Trimming removed 8 bases at V and 7 bases at J, with 8 bases between. The CDR3 has 11 residues. Per germline, CDR1 MGHRA and CDR2 YSYEKL. The CDR3 sequence is CASLSGGELFF. In DNA, the CDR3 is TGCGCCAGCCTCTCAGGCGGGGAGCTGTTTTTT.

This clonotype appeared many times. V and J are TRBV7-3 and TRBJ2-3, with 10 bases fitting TRBD2. Germline V lookup: CDR1 SGHTA, CDR2 FQGTGA. The trim removed 5 bases at V and 2 bases at J, leaving 7 bases unmatched. The CDR3 length is 16 residues. This CDR3 is CASSLLAGTPTDTQYF. The CDR3, as DNA: TGTGCCAGCAGCCTACTAGCGGGGACCCCCACAGATACGCAGTATTTT. The whole variable domain, filled in from reference TRBV7-3 and TRBJ2-3, reads GAGVSQTPSNKVTEKGKYVELRCDPISGHTALYWYRQSLGQGPEFLIYFQGTGAADDSGLPNDRFFAVRPEGSVSTLKIQRTERGDSAVYLCASSLLAGTPTDTQYFGPGTRLTVL.

Only a few counts were recorded for this clonotype. V gene TRBV7-2 combines with J gene TRBJ2-7; 7 nucleotides align to TRBD2. This CDR3 is 16 amino acids long. From germline, CDR1 is SGHTA and CDR2 FQGNSA. Trimming took 2 bases from V and 3 from J; bases not matched to a gene: 10. The chain's CDR3 is CASSLRGEGSLYEQYF. The CDR3 DNA is TGTGCCAGCAGCTTACGAGGGGAGGGGTCCCTCTACGAGCAGTACTTC. Full variable domain (remainder filled in from reference TRBV7-2 and TRBJ2-7): GAGVSQSPSNKVTEKGKDVELRCDPISGHTALYWYRQSLGQGLEFLIYFQGNSAPDKSGLPSDRFSAERTGGSVSTLTIQRTQQEDSAVYLCASSLRGEGSLYEQYFGPGTRLTVT.

This clonotype was recorded a few times. This chain joins TRBV5-1 and TRBJ1-1; perhaps TRBD1 as D (5 bases). The CDR3 is made up of 17 amino acids. V was shortened by 1 base and J by 3 bases, with 19 bases between the two germline ends. The V gene's germline CDR1 is SGHRS and CDR2 YFSETQ. The CDR3 region has the DNA TGCGCCAGCAGCTTGAGGGGAGGTGGGTACAGCGACACTGAAGCTTTCTTT. It encodes CASSLRGGGYSDTEAFF.

The rearrangement uses TRBV5-4 and TRBJ1-2; 9 bases are shared with TRBD1. The germline gives CDR1 SGHNT, CDR2 YYREEE (reference sequence). CDR3 length: 15 amino acids. J was trimmed by 8 bases and V by 6 bases; bases with no gene match: 14. The CDR3 reads CASTRQGVRPEGYTF. The CDR3 nucleotides are TGTGCCAGCACCCGACAGGGGGTGCGCCCCGAGGGCTACACCTTC.

This sequence joins TRBV4-1 and TRBJ2-3, with D unresolved. The CDR3 spans 15 residues. Between the trimmed V and J ends, which lost 1 base and 0 bases, there was a span of 8 bases. Per the germline V gene, CDR1 is MGHRA and CDR2 is YSYEKL. The CDR3 here is CASSQVPASTDTQYF. CDR3 in DNA: TGCGCCAGCAGCCAAGTCCCGGCTAGCACAGATACGCAGTATTTT.

The V gene is TRBV6-1, the J gene TRBJ2-5; 10 nucleotides align to TRBD2. CDR3 length equals 15 residues. Unmatched junction bases numbered 10, after V lost 7 bases and J lost 5 bases. CDR1 and CDR2 (germline): MNHNS, SASEGT. The CDR3 DNA sequence: TGTGCCAGCATTCGTAGCGGGGGGACTCGGGAGACCCAGTACTTC. Its protein product is CASIRSGGTRETQYF.

On this clonotype: Being one base from a much bigger clone, this may be a read error. This chain uses TRBV4-1 with TRBJ2-3; a possible D gene is TRBD1 (6 bases). The CDR3 totals 17 residues. From germline, CDR1 is MGHRA and CDR2 YSYEKL. CDR3: CASSTQWGLASTDTLYF. For the CDR3, the DNA is TGCGCCAGCAGCACTCAATGGGGGCTTGCTAGCACAGATACGCTGTATTTT.

This clonotype came up many times. The chain recombines TRBV10-3 with TRBJ2-2; D possibly uses TRBD1 or TRBD2 (6 bases each). CDR3 length equals 13 residues. Trimming removed 11 bases at V and 3 bases at J, with 13 bases between. Germline values: CDR1 ENHRY, CDR2 SYGVKD. CDR3 DNA: TGTGCCGCATACAGGGAGGACACCGGGGAGCTGTTTTTT. It is translated as CAAYREDTGELFF.